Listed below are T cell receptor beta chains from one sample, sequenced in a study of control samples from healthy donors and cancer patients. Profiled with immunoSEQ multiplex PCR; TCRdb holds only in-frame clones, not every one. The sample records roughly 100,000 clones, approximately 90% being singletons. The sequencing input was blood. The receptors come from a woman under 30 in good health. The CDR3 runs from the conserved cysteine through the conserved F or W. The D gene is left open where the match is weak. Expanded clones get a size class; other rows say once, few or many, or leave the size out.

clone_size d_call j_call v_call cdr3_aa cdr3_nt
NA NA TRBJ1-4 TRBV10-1 CASTPVLKGFF TGCGCCAGCACCCCCGTTCTTAAGGGGTTTTTT
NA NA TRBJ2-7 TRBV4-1 CASSQDTGLVKEYF TGCGCCAGCAGCCAAGATACTGGGCTAGTCAAGGAGTACTTC
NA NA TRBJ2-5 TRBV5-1 CASSPSMGPETQYF TGCGCCAGCAGCCCTTCCATGGGACCCGAGACCCAGTACTTC
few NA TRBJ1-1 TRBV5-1 CASSSQLGANTEAFF TGCGCCAGCAGCTCCCAATTAGGTGCGAACACTGAAGCTTTCTTT
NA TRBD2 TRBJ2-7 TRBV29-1 CSVGFGLEGYEQYF TGCAGCGTTGGGTTCGGACTAGAGGGCTACGAGCAGTACTTC
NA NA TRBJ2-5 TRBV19 CASSIWGVETQYF TGTGCCAGTAGTATTTGGGGGGTAGAGACCCAGTACTTC
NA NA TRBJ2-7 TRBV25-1 CASSEDNWGEQYF TGTGCCAGCAGTGAGGACAATTGGGGCGAGCAGTACTTC
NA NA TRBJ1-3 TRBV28 CASSLLVQARGNTIYF TGTGCCAGCAGTTTATTAGTCCAGGCGCGAGGAAACACCATATATTTT
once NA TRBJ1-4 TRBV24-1 CATSDPGPTNEKLFF TGTGCCACCAGTGATCCGGGACCAACTAATGAAAAACTGTTTTTT
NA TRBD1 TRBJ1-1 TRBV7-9 CASSLEQGTEAFF TGTGCCAGCAGCTTAGAACAGGGGACTGAAGCTTTCTTT
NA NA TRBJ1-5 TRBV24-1 CATSDLWQGYQPQHF TGTGCCACCAGTGATTTGTGGCAGGGTTATCAGCCCCAGCATTTT
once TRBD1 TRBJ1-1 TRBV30 CAWSIGDRGITEAFF TGTGCCTGGAGTATTGGAGACAGGGGGATCACTGAAGCTTTCTTT
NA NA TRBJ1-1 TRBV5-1 CASSLLQGSEAFF TGCGCCAGCAGCTTGTTACAGGGCTCTGAAGCTTTCTTT
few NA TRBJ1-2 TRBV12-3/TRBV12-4 CASTRRSGYTF TGTGCCAGCACCCGACGTTCGGGCTACACCTTC
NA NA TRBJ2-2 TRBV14 CASSQWYGAKDTGELFF TGTGCCAGCAGCCAATGGTACGGGGCGAAGGACACCGGGGAGCTGTTTTTT
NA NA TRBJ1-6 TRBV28 CASRTLRQNSPLHF TGTGCCAGCAGAACACTAAGGCAGAATTCACCCCTCCACTTT
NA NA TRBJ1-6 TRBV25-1 CASSAREARSYNSPLHF TGTGCCAGCAGTGCCCGTGAGGCTCGCTCCTATAATTCACCCCTCCACTTT
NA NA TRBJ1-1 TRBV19 CASRDRDTEAFF TGTGCCAGTAGAGATAGAGACACTGAAGCTTTCTTT
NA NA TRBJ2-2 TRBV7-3 CASSLNLANTGELFF TGTGCCAGCAGCTTAAATCTGGCCAACACCGGGGAGCTGTTTTTT
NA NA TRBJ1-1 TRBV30 CAWSLGGTEAFF TGTGCCTGGAGTTTGGGGGGCACTGAAGCTTTCTTT
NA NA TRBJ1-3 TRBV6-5 CASSSSGTPGNTIYF TGTGCCAGCAGTTCCTCCGGGACACCTGGAAACACCATATATTTT
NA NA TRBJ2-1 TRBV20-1 CSASDGVTLRNEQFF TGCAGTGCTAGTGACGGGGTTACATTGAGGAATGAGCAGTTCTTC
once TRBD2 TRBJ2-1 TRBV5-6 CASSLGGRVGEQFF TGTGCCAGCAGCTTAGGCGGGAGGGTGGGGGAGCAGTTCTTC
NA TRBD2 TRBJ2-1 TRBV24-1 CATSDLHLAGDNEQFF TGTGCCACCAGTGATTTGCACCTAGCGGGAGACAATGAGCAGTTCTTC
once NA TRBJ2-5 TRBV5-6 CASSLDGREETQYF TGTGCCAGCAGCTTGGATGGCAGGGAAGAGACCCAGTACTTC
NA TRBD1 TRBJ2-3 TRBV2 CASSQRQGVSDTQYF TGTGCCAGCAGTCAAAGACAGGGAGTTTCGGATACGCAGTATTTT
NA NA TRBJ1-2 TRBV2 CASSREGVGNGYTF TGTGCCAGCAGTCGTGAAGGAGTTGGAAATGGCTACACCTTC
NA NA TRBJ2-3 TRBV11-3 CASRKGTDTQYF TGTGCCAGCAGAAAAGGCACAGATACGCAGTATTTT
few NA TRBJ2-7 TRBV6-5 CASSYSEFRVHEQYF TGTGCCAGCAGTTACTCCGAGTTCCGGGTCCACGAGCAGTACTTC
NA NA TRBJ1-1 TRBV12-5 CASGQANTEAFF TGTGCTAGTGGCCAAGCAAACACTGAAGCTTTCTTT
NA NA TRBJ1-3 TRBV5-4 CASSPDISGNTIYF TGTGCCAGCAGCCCAGATATCTCTGGAAACACCATATATTTT
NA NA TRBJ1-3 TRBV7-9 CASSLGQAGNTIYF TGTGCCAGCAGCTTAGGACAGGCTGGAAACACCATATATTTT
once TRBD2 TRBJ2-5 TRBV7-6 CASSYGAGGGETQYF TGTGCCAGCAGCTACGGAGCGGGAGGAGGGGAGACCCAGTACTTC
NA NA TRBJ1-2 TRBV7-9 CASSLASSFLMGYTF TGTGCCAGCAGCTTAGCATCTTCTTTTCTAATGGGCTACACCTTC
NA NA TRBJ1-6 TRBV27 CASSVYNSPLHF TGTGCCAGCAGTGTATATAATTCACCCCTCCACTTT
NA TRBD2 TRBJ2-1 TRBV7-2 CASSLETSGRTHEQFF TGTGCCAGCAGCTTAGAGACTAGCGGGAGGACCCATGAGCAGTTCTTC
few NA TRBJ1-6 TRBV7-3 CASSHVNSPLHF TGTGCCAGCAGCCACGTAAATTCACCCCTCCACTTT
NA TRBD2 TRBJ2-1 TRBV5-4 CASRPGLAGGLYNEQFF TGTGCCAGCAGACCAGGACTAGCGGGGGGGCTCTACAATGAGCAGTTCTTC